This TCR beta chain was sequenced in a study of blood T cell repertoires in COVID-19. This CDR3 comprises 13 residues. V was shortened by 7 bases and J by 4 bases, with 11 bases between the two germline ends. Germline V gives CDR1 SNHLY, CDR2 FYNNEI. Source study methods: The authors estimated nucleated cell counts from reference gene primer amplification. Assay used: immunoSEQ multiplex PCR; TCRdb lists only in-frame clones, some missing. The DNA gave D and trimming, while V, J and clone size come from that table. The table has some 300,000 clones, 75% to 90% seen once. Donors were grouped by their self-reported clinical history.

The rearrangement uses TRBV2 and TRBJ1-5; no firm D call. The TCR was taken from a woman aged 40 to 55 who had recovered from COVID-19. The sequencing input was PBMCs or T cells enriched from blood (not recorded which). The CDR3 coding sequence is TGTGCCAGCACCCTATACTCTAATCAGCCCCAGCATTTT. It translates to CASTLYSNQPQHF.